This T cell receptor (beta chain) stems from a study of T-cell reconstitution after alpha-beta-depleted transplantation in children (dated by TCRdb to the mid-2010s). Broadly, across the study: The study quantitatively tracked T-cell immune reconstitution after TCRalphabeta/CD19-depleted allogeneic hematopoietic cell transplantation in children using TCR repertoire profiling.

Notes on this clonotype: Its binding antigen is unknown. Base qualities were left out, and no much larger clone turns up one base away.

The treatment or condition label corresponds to: allogeneic hematopoietic cell transplantation with graft depleted of TCRalphabeta T cells and CD19 B cells. Transplant recipients were children who received TCRalphabeta/CD19-depleted allogeneic hematopoietic cell grafts. Libraries were prepared through PCR. Sequencing relied on an Illumina HiSeq 2500. Molecular barcoding was employed in the preparation of TCR libraries, with unique molecular identifiers being used to normalize TCRbeta repertoire quantification. TCRdb reran the public reads through fastp at Q25 and MiXCR, keeping productive beta chains. Each CDR3 protein appears once, grouped with its most common genes and DNA. This sample lists 550,000 to 800,000 distinct CDR3 sequences; 13% were detected once. The ten most abundant clones make up 0.79% of the sample. Trimming at the junction amounts to 1 base on V and 1 base on J, and the germline ends lie 17 bases apart. The CDR3 covers 17 residues, taking in both the cysteine and the phenylalanine. The only DNA kept is the CDR3, 51 bases in frame from the first base. Taken from the germline V gene, the CDR1 and CDR2 loops are SGHRS and YFSETQ.

Paper-wide results and their limitations: Over the following months the frequencies of hyperexpanded clones went down, and after one year T-cell counts and TCRbeta diversity were mostly credited to newly produced T cells. The apparently early recovery of alphabetaT-cell counts about two months after transplant reportedly depended on only several hundred rapidly expanded clones that came from non-depleted graft cells. The high TCRbeta diversity at day 60 in some patients was ascribed to recipient T cells and intrathymic progenitors that had survived conditioning.

The starting material was PBMCs, obtained before TCRalphabeta/CD19-depleted stem cell transplant. The chain links TRBV5-1 with TRBJ2-5, with TRBD2 tentatively as D gene (6 bases match). The receptor was isolated from a girl aged 2-10 years with congenital amegakaryocytic thrombocytopenia, due to receive a stem cell transplant. The encoded CDR3 is CASSLMALAGLQETQYF. The DNA sequence follows: TGCGCCAGCAGCTTGATGGCTTTGGCGGGACTCCAAGAGACCCAGTACTTC.